This entry lists 8 T cell receptor beta chains sequenced from one sample in a study of vaccination effects on CD4 cells after COVID-19. Ahead of sequencing, the ViraFEST assay grew antigen-specific CD4+ T cells using viral peptide pools. Culturing for nine to ten days preceded CD4+ T cell isolation. Their SARS-CoV-2 infection, verified by PCR, occurred between March and December 2020. Each person got two doses of an mRNA SARS-CoV-2 vaccine, BNT162b2 or mRNA-1273. Profiled with immunoSEQ multiplex PCR; TCRdb holds only in-frame clones, not every one. The repertoire has about 13,000 clones, around 67% of them found once; the top ten carry approximately 35%. The antigens for these receptors are not known. Sequences were derived from CD4+ T cells from PBMCs cultured with HCoV-NL63 spike peptides, sampled after COVID-19 vaccination. These receptors were collected from a human donor who had a prior SARS-CoV-2 infection.

The chain carries TRBV6-5 and TRBJ1-2; D unclear. The germline V gene encodes CDR1 MNHEY and CDR2 SVGAGI. CDR3 length equals 11 residues. Trimming left V 1 base short and J 6 bases short, with 3 bases between. CDR3 nucleotides: TGTGCCAGCAGTTACTTGCATGGCTACACCTTC. Translation gives CASSYLHGYTF.

The chain combines TRBV27 with TRBJ1-6; D is unclear. CDR1 MNHEY and CDR2 SMNVEV come from the germline V gene (reference sequence). The CDR3 extends over 15 amino acids. Trimming removed 1 base from V and 10 bases from J, with 14 bases in between. The CDR3 nucleotides read TGTGCCAGCAGTTTATGGGATAGGGTAGGGTCACCCCTCCACTTT. Translating it yields CASSLWDRVGSPLHF.

The chain uses TRBV5-5 and TRBJ1-3; D not resolved. The CDR3 length is 15 residues. The germline gives CDR1 SGHKS, CDR2 YYEKEE (reference sequence). V dropped 0 bases and J dropped 3 bases, with 10 bases sitting between them. CDR3: CASSLEPTFGNTIYF. As DNA, the CDR3 is TGTGCCAGCAGCTTGGAGCCCACCTTTGGAAACACCATATATTTT.

The chain recombines TRBV2 with TRBJ1-4; D is perhaps TRBD1 (5 bases). Trimming left V 5 bases short and J 7 bases short, with 17 bases between. Germline V gives CDR1 SNHLY, CDR2 FYNNEI. The CDR3 sequence is 15 residues long. In DNA, the CDR3 is TGTGCCAGCAGTACACCCAGGGTATCGAGTGAAAAACTGTTTTTT. This encodes CASSTPRVSSEKLFF.

Details on this clone: A junction boundary mismatches the germline segment, possibly from a read error. The chain is built from TRBV11-1 and TRBJ1-1; TRBD1 agrees at 9 bases. Germline CDR1 is SGHAT and CDR2 is FQDESV (reference sequence). The CDR3 extends over 14 amino acids. The CDR3: CASSIQGADTEVFF. The CDR3 coding sequence is TGTGCCAGCAGCATACAGGGGGCGGATACTGAAGTTTTCTTT.

This clone counts as large. The chain combines TRBV6-6 with TRBJ1-2; D is unclear. Trimming took 9 bases from V and 4 from J, leaving 12 bases between them. Germline CDR1 reads MNHNY; CDR2 reads SVGAGI (reference sequence). This CDR3 is 12 amino acids long. For the CDR3, the DNA is TGTGCCAGTTCCTTTGGTGTCTATGGCTACACCTTC. Its protein product is CASSFGVYGYTF.

The rearrangement uses TRBV18 and TRBJ1-4, with a tentative D call TRBD1 (5 bases). The CDR3 spans 16 residues. The germline CDR1 and CDR2 sequences are KGHSH and LQKENI. Trimming cost V 5 bases and J 0 bases, with 13 bases left between them. CDR3 sequence: CASSARQLATNEKLFF. Here the CDR3 DNA reads TGTGCCAGCTCAGCGAGACAGCTTGCAACTAATGAAAAACTGTTTTTT. The complete variable domain, with remaining parts taken from reference TRBV18 and TRBJ1-4, reads NAGVMQNPRHLVRRRGQEARLRCSPMKGHSHVYWYRQLPEEGLKFMVYLQKENIIDESGMPKERFSAEFPKEGPSILRIQQVVRGDSAAYFCASSARQLATNEKLFFGSGTQLSVL.

The CDR3 is CASSGTSGGETQYF. The CDR3 nucleotides read TGTGCCAGCAGCGGGACTAGCGGGGGGGAGACCCAGTACTTC. The chain carries TRBV9 and TRBJ2-5; 14 nucleotides align to TRBD2. V lost 3 bases to trimming and J lost 5 bases; unmatched junction nucleotides: 0. The CDR3 runs to 14 residues. In germline, CDR1 is SGDLS, CDR2 YYNGEE.